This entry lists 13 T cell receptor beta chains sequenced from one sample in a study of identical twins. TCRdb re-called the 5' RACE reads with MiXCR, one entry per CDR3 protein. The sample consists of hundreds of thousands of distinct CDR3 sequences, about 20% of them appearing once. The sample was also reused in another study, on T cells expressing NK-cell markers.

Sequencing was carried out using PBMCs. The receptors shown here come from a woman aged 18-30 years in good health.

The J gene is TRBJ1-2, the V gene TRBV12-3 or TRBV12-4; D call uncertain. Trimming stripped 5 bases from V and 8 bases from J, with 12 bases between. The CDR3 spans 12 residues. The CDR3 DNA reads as TGTGCCAGCAGTATCCGGACGACGGGCTACACCTTC. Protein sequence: CASSIRTTGYTF.

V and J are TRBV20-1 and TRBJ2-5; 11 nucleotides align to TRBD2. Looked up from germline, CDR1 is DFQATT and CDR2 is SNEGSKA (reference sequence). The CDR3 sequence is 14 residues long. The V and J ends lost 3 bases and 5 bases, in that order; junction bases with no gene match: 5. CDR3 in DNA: TGCAGTGCTAGGACTAGCGGGGACAGGGAGACCCAGTACTTC. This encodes CSARTSGDRETQYF.

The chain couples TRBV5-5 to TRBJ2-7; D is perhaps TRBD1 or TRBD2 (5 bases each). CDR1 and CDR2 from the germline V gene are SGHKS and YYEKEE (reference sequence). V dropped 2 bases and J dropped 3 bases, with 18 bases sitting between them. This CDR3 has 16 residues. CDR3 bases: TGTGCCAGCAGCTTACCCCCCGGGACCAGCAACTACGAGCAGTACTTC. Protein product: CASSLPPGTSNYEQYF.

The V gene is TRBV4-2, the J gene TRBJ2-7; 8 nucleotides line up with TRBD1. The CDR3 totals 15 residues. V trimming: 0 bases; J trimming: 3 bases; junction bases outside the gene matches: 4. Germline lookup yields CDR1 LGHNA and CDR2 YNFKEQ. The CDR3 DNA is TGTGCCAGCAGCCAAGAGACAGGGGTCTTCTACGAGCAGTACTTC. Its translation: CASSQETGVFYEQYF.

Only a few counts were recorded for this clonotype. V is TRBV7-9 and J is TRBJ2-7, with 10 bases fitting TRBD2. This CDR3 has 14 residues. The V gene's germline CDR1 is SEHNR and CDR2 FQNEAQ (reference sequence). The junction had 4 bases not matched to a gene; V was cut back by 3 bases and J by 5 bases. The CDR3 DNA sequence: TGTGCCAGCAGCTTGGGGACTAGCGCGGACGAGCAGTACTTC. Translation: CASSLGTSADEQYF.

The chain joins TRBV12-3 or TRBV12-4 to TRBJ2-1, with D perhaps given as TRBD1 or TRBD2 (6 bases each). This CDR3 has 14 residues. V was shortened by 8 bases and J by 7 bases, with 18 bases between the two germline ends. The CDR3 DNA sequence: TGTGCCAGCGCAGTTTCGGGGGCCCGGAATGAGCAGTTCTTC. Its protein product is CASAVSGARNEQFF.

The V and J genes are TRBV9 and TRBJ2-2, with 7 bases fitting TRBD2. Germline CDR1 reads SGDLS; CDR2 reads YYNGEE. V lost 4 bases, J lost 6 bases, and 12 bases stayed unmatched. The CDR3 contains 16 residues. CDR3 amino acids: CASSPLEGRAPGELFF. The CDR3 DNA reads TGTGCCAGCAGCCCCCTCGAAGGGAGGGCCCCCGGGGAGCTGTTTTTT.

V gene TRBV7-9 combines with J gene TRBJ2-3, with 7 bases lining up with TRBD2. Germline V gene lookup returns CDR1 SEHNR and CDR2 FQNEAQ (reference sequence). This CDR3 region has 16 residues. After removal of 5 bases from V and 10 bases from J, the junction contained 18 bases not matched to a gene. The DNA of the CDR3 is TGTGCCAGCAGCCCGGCTGTGGGAGGGGACCTAGGGTCGCAGTATTTT. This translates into CASSPAVGGDLGSQYF.

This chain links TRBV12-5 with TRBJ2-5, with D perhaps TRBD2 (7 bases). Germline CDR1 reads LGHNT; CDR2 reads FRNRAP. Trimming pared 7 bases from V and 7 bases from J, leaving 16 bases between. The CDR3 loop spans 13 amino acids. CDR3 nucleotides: TGTGCTAGTGTCTCGGGGGGCGCGCCGACCCAGTACTTC. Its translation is CASVSGGAPTQYF.

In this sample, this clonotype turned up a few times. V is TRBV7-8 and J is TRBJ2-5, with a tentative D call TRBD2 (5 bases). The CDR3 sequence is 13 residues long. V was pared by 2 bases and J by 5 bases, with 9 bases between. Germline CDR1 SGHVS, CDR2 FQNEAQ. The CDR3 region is CASSLIGSETQYF. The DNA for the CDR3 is TGTGCCAGCAGCTTAATAGGGAGCGAGACCCAGTACTTC.

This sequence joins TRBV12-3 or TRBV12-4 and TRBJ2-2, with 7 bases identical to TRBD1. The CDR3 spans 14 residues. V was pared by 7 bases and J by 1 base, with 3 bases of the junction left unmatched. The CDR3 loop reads CASMRQGNTGELFF. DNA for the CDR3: TGTGCCAGCATGAGACAGGGGAACACCGGGGAGCTGTTTTTT.

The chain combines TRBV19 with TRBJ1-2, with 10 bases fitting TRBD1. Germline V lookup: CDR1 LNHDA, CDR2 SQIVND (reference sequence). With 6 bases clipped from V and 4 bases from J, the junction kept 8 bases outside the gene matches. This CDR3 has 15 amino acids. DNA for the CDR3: TGTGCCAGTAGCAAAGACAGGGGGCGACGCTATGGCTACACCTTC. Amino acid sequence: CASSKDRGRRYGYTF.

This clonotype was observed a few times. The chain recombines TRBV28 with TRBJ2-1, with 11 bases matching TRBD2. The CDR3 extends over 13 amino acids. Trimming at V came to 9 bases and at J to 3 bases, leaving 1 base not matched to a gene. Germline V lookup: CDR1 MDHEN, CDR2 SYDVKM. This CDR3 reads CASLAGGYNEQFF. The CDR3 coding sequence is TGTGCCAGTCTAGCGGGGGGCTACAATGAGCAGTTCTTC.